One sample yielded the 23 T cell receptor beta chains listed below, sequenced in a study of technical replicates of blood from a few donors. Produced via immunoSEQ multiplex PCR; TCRdb's table is partial and in-frame only. The sample has approximately 60,000 clones, roughly 89% seen once. Specimen: PBMCs. These receptors all come from a human donor in good health. Some clones in this sample may be carry-over from other donors' samples.

This clone was counted a single time. CDR3 sequence (DNA): TGTGCCACCAGCAGAGATCCAGGCGATACGCAGTATTTT. Translation: CATSRDPGDTQYF. This chain links TRBV15 with TRBJ2-3; D is ambiguous. This CDR3 has 13 residues. V was trimmed by 0 bases and J by 6 bases, leaving 7 bases between them. CDR1 is LNHNV, CDR2 YYDKDF, per germline (reference sequence).

This chain links TRBV6-5 with TRBJ2-3, with D perhaps matching TRBD1 (6 bases). V lost 5 bases, J lost 6 bases, and 12 bases lay in between. Germline values: CDR1 MNHEY, CDR2 SVGAGI. CDR3 length: 13 amino acids. CDR3 sequence (DNA): TGTGCCAGCAGTAATCTCAGGGGCGATACGCAGTATTTT. Translating gives CASSNLRGDTQYF.

This chain connects TRBV5-1 to TRBJ2-5, with 10 nucleotides matching TRBD2. The CDR3 sequence is 15 residues long. CDR1 and CDR2 from the germline V gene are SGHRS and YFSETQ. V gave up 4 bases and J gave up 5 bases; unmatched junction bases: 8. The CDR3 bases are TGCGCCAGCAGCCTCTCTAGCGGGAGAGGCGAGACCCAGTACTTC. Protein product: CASSLSSGRGETQYF.

The chain has TRBV5-1 and TRBJ2-5; unclear D gene. This CDR3 is 12 amino acids long. CDR1 is SGHRS and CDR2 is YFSETQ in the germline V gene. The V end was cut by 4 bases, the J end by 2 bases, with 6 bases between. In DNA form, the CDR3 reads TGCGCCAGCAGCCCCACACAAGAGACCCAGTACTTC. Its translation: CASSPTQETQYF.

This clone was seen only once. This chain connects TRBV5-1 to TRBJ2-1; a weak D match, TRBD2 (6 bases). The CDR3 has 14 amino acids. Germline assignment: CDR1 SGHRS and CDR2 YFSETQ. Trimming left V 0 bases short and J 4 bases short, with 8 bases between. DNA for the CDR3: TGCGCCAGCAGCTTGGGACTAGAATACAATGAGCAGTTCTTC. Translated, it gives CASSLGLEYNEQFF.

The chain combines TRBV5-1 with TRBJ2-5; D remains unclear. The V end was cut by 5 bases, the J end by 2 bases, with 7 bases between. CDR1 is SGHRS and CDR2 is YFSETQ in the germline V gene. The CDR3 runs 12 residues. CDR3 residues: CASSAGQETQYF. CDR3 bases: TGCGCCAGCAGTGCCGGGCAAGAGACCCAGTACTTC.

This clone appeared a few times. The CDR3: CASSGLRGPAGRFF. The CDR3 nucleotides read TGTGCCAGCAGCGGTCTGCGGGGCCCGGCCGGTCGGTTCTTC. The V call is TRBV7-2, the J call TRBJ2-1; TRBD2 might be the D (6 bases). Trimming pared 5 bases from V and 15 bases from J, leaving 23 bases between. This CDR3 comprises 14 residues. The V gene's germline CDR1 is SGHTA and CDR2 FQGNSA.

This clone came up once. This chain links TRBV7-2 with TRBJ2-3; no clear D. Trimming removed 5 bases at V and 7 bases at J, with 16 bases between. The CDR3 extends over 14 amino acids. In germline, CDR1 is SGHTA, CDR2 FQGNSA. CDR3 in DNA: TGTGCCAGCAGCCCGGTAACAGCCGGAAATACGCAGTATTTT. Protein: CASSPVTAGNTQYF.

V gene TRBV30 combines with J gene TRBJ2-7; possible D gene TRBD2, 5 bases. Trimming cost V 2 bases and J 3 bases, with 23 bases left between them. CDR3 length: 17 amino acids. CDR1 is GTSNPN and CDR2 is SVGIG in the germline V gene (reference sequence). The CDR3 reads CAWSPGRGWGVVYEQYF. The DNA for the CDR3 is TGTGCCTGGAGTCCGGGCCGGGGTTGGGGAGTGGTCTACGAGCAGTACTTC.

The genes are TRBV25-1 and TRBJ2-3; TRBD2 aligns across 9 bases. The CDR3 extends over 14 amino acids. V lost 4 bases to trimming and J lost 4 bases; unmatched junction nucleotides: 3. The germline gives CDR1 MGHDK, CDR2 SYGVNS. CDR3 coding DNA: TGTGCCAGCAGTGGTAGCGGGAGCTCAGATACGCAGTATTTT. The encoded protein is CASSGSGSSDTQYF.

This clone was counted only a few times. The rearrangement uses TRBV7-9 and TRBJ2-3; D possibly corresponds to TRBD1 (6 bases). The V gene lost 5 bases and the J gene lost 5 bases, with 14 bases spanning the gap. This CDR3 has 14 residues. From germline, CDR1 is SEHNR and CDR2 FQNEAQ (reference sequence). CDR3 bases: TGTGCCAGCAGCCGTGATGTAGGGGGAGATACGCAGTATTTT. This translates into CASSRDVGGDTQYF. The whole variable domain, remainder taken from reference TRBV7-9 and TRBJ2-3, is DTGVSQNPRHKITKRGQNVTFRCDPISEHNRLYWYRQTLGQGPEFLTYFQNEAQLEKSRLLSDRFSAERPKGSFSTLEIQRTEQGDSAMYLCASSRDVGGDTQYFGPGTRLTVL.

The chain uses TRBV13 and TRBJ1-2, with D possibly matching TRBD1 (5 bases). Germline CDR1 and CDR2: PRHDT and FYEKMQ (reference sequence). CDR3 length: 12 amino acids. V gave up 4 bases and J gave up 2 bases, with 5 bases separating them. CDR3 sequence reads: CASSWTNYGYTF. The DNA for the CDR3 is TGTGCCAGCAGCTGGACAAACTATGGCTACACCTTC. Based on the CDR3 plus reference TRBV13 and TRBJ1-2, the full variable domain is AAGVIQSPRHLIKEKRETATLKCYPIPRHDTVYWYQQGPGQDPQFLISFYEKMQSDKGSIPDRFSAQQFSDYHSELNMSSLELGDSALYFCASSWTNYGYTFGSGTRLTVV.

The rearrangement uses TRBV25-1 and TRBJ1-4; 9 bases are shared with TRBD1. The germline CDR1 and CDR2 sequences are MGHDK and SYGVNS. This CDR3 has 15 amino acids. The V gene end was trimmed by 3 bases and the J gene end by 8 bases; junction bases not matched to a gene: 7. CDR3 region: CASSEWTGEGEKLFF. In nucleotides, the CDR3 is TGTGCCAGCAGTGAGTGGACAGGGGAAGGAGAAAAACTGTTTTTT.

This clone was seen once. This chain links TRBV6-6 with TRBJ1-1, with TRBD1 as a possible D gene (6 bases). Trimming removed 9 bases at V and 7 bases at J, with 15 bases between. The CDR3 is 12 residues long. Per the germline V gene, CDR1 is MNHNY and CDR2 is SVGAGI (reference sequence). In DNA, the CDR3 is TGTGCCAGTGCCGGGGGGCATGTTGAAGCTTTCTTT. It yields the protein CASAGGHVEAFF.

The chain is built from TRBV6-4 and TRBJ2-1, with 9 bases lining up with TRBD2. The CDR3 extends over 16 amino acids. Trimming at V came to 2 bases and at J to 5 bases, leaving 7 bases not matched to a gene. Germline V gene lookup returns CDR1 MRHNA and CDR2 SNTAGT. CDR3 region: CASSDKAGGGDNEQFF. The CDR3 nucleotides read TGTGCCAGCAGTGACAAAGCGGGAGGAGGGGACAATGAGCAGTTCTTC.

The V and J genes are TRBV4-2 and TRBJ1-5, with D unresolved. The CDR3 extends over 12 amino acids. Germline values: CDR1 LGHNA, CDR2 YNFKEQ. V was clipped by 6 bases and J by 7 bases, with 10 bases between them. The CDR3 coding sequence is TGTGCCAGCAGTTCAGGATCCCAGCCCCAGCATTTT. This sequence encodes CASSSGSQPQHF.

This clone was found once. This chain links TRBV7-2 with TRBJ2-4; the D gene is possibly TRBD2 (5 bases). The CDR3 covers 15 residues. The V end lost 3 bases, the J end lost 3 bases, and 12 bases lay between the germline ends. Germline V CDR1 and CDR2: SGHTA, FQGNSA. The CDR3 reads CASSFAEAFKNIQYF. The CDR3 DNA reads as TGTGCCAGCAGCTTTGCGGAGGCATTCAAAAACATTCAGTACTTC.

This chain connects TRBV4-3 to TRBJ2-5; weak D call: TRBD1 (6 bases). This CDR3 is 15 amino acids long. V was cut by 0 bases and J by 5 bases, with 13 bases left in between. Germline CDR1 LGHNA, CDR2 YSLEER. The CDR3 coding sequence is TGCGCCAGCAGCCAAGAAGGGGGAAGTGGGGAGACCCAGTACTTC. It codes for CASSQEGGSGETQYF.

The CDR3 sequence is CASSQYAGDYEKLFF. CDR3 nucleotides: TGCGCCAGCAGCCAATATGCGGGGGATTATGAAAAACTGTTTTTT. This rearrangement joins TRBV4-1 to TRBJ1-4; tentatively, D is TRBD1 (5 bases). Germline values: CDR1 MGHRA, CDR2 YSYEKL. V dropped 2 bases and J dropped 6 bases, with 13 bases sitting between them. The CDR3 loop spans 15 amino acids.

This rearrangement joins TRBV30 to TRBJ2-2; TRBD1 matches 8 bases. V lost 0 bases to trimming and J lost 6 bases; unmatched junction nucleotides: 6. Per the germline V gene, CDR1 is GTSNPN and CDR2 is SVGIG (reference sequence). CDR3 length equals 15 residues. In nucleotides, the CDR3 is TGTGCCTGGAGTGTACAGGACAGGGCAGCCGGGGAGCTGTTTTTT. Protein: CAWSVQDRAAGELFF.

This clone has just a few counts. The gene calls are TRBV29-1 and TRBJ2-7; 7 bases map to TRBD1. The CDR3 has 12 residues. V lost 7 bases and J lost 0; bases outside the gene matches: 3. CDR1 is SQVTM and CDR2 is ANQGSEA in the germline V gene. The CDR3: CSARDSSYEQYF. For the CDR3, the DNA is TGCAGCGCCCGGGACAGCTCCTACGAGCAGTACTTC.

The chain employs TRBV6-5 and TRBJ2-5, with 9 bases fitting TRBD2. Trimming took 7 bases from V and 5 from J; bases not matched to a gene: 8. This CDR3 has 14 amino acids. Germline CDR1 is MNHEY and CDR2 is SVGAGI. CDR3 sequence reads: CASIAGEFSETQYF. CDR3 nucleotides: TGTGCCAGCATAGCGGGGGAATTTTCGGAGACCCAGTACTTC.

The V gene is TRBV7-2, the J gene TRBJ2-5, with 9 bases aligning to TRBD2. Germline CDR1 SGHTA, CDR2 FQGNSA. After removal of 5 bases from V and 7 bases from J, the junction contained 11 bases not matched to a gene. CDR3 length equals 15 residues. The CDR3 coding sequence is TGTGCCAGCAGCGCCTCGGCCGGCGGGGGGGGGACCCAGTACTTC. It is translated as CASSASAGGGGTQYF.